This is a list of T cell receptor beta chains from one sample in a study of shared clonotypes between healthy human individuals. The method was immunoSEQ multiplex PCR; TCRdb's version includes in-frame clones alone and lacks a portion of them. This sample yields 500,000 or so clones, of which 90% to 96% are seen a single time; approximately 0.067% belongs to the top ten. Sequenced: naive CD4+ T cells sorted from blood. The receptors shown here come from a woman between 25 and 40 years old in good health. The CDR3 runs from the conserved cysteine through the conserved F or W. The D gene is left open where the match is weak. Clone sizes are given selectively: once, few, many, or a class where the clone is expanded.

>TRBJ1-1|TRBV19|TRBD1|13|.
TGTGCCAGTAGGATCGACAGGGACACTGAAGCTTTCTTT
CASRIDRDTEAFF
>TRBJ1-2|TRBV9|.|15|.
TGTGCCAGCAGCTCCCAACAGATTCTTAACTATGGCTACACCTTC
CASSSQQILNYGYTF
>TRBJ2-7|TRBV7-6|TRBD1|14|.
TGTGCCAGCAGCCCAGGACAGGGGTATTACGAGCAGTACTTC
CASSPGQGYYEQYF
>TRBJ2-1|TRBV15|TRBD1|17|.
TGTGCCACCAGCAGATACCCCGGGACAGGGTGGAACAATGAGCAGTTCTTC
CATSRYPGTGWNNEQFF
>TRBJ2-7|TRBV2|TRBD1|13|.
TGTGCCAGCACCACGGGACAGATCTACGAGCAGTACTTC
CASTTGQIYEQYF
>TRBJ2-7|TRBV10-2|.|15|.
TGCGCCAGCAGTGACATAACGTTCGGAAAATACGAGCAGTACTTC
CASSDITFGKYEQYF
>TRBJ2-5|TRBV29-1|.|17|.
TGCAGCGTTGAAAGGCGACAGGTCCAAGGCCTGAGGGAGACCCAGTACTTC
CSVERRQVQGLRETQYF
>TRBJ2-1|TRBV5-5|TRBD2|15|.
TGTGCCAGCAGCCTACTAGCGGGGGATTACAATGAGCAGTTCTTC
CASSLLAGDYNEQFF
>TRBJ2-5|TRBV5-6|.|16|.
TGTGCCAGCAGCTTGTTGGCCCCCGACGTCCAAGAGACCCAGTACTTC
CASSLLAPDVQETQYF
>TRBJ2-1|TRBV29-1|TRBD2|14|once
TGCAGCGTTCTGGGACTAGCGGGAGCTGGTGAGCAGTTCTTC
CSVLGLAGAGEQFF
>TRBJ2-7|TRBV19|TRBD1|14|.
TGTGCCAGTAGTACGGCGGGACAGGACTACGAGCAGTACTTC
CASSTAGQDYEQYF
>TRBJ1-1|TRBV28|.|11|.
TGTGCCAGCAGTTTATCGACTGAAGCTTTCTTT
CASSLSTEAFF
>TRBJ2-1|TRBV30|.|16|.
TGTGCCTGGAGGGCCGCGTTGCGCAAGCGGGACAATGAGCAGTTCTTC
CAWRAALRKRDNEQFF
>TRBJ1-5|TRBV18|.|16|.
TGTGCCAGCTCACCCCAGGGTGGTCCCAACAATCAGCCCCAGCATTTT
CASSPQGGPNNQPQHF
>TRBJ2-7|TRBV18|TRBD1|15|.
TGTGCCAGCTCACCAGTCCCCGGGACAGGGTCCGAGCAGTACTTC
CASSPVPGTGSEQYF
>TRBJ2-3|TRBV28|.|14|.
TGTGCCAGCAGTTTATTGGCAGGCCACGATACGCAGTATTTT
CASSLLAGHDTQYF
>TRBJ1-6|TRBV7-2|.|13|once
TGTGCCAGCAGCAACCAGGCCAATTCACCCCTCCACTTT
CASSNQANSPLHF
>TRBJ2-2|TRBV6-4|TRBD1|13|.
TGTGCCAGCAGAGACAGGGTGAGCGGGGAGCTGTTTTTT
CASRDRVSGELFF
>TRBJ1-3|TRBV28|.|12|.
TGTGCCAGCCGGACACCTGGAAACACCATATATTTT
CASRTPGNTIYF
>TRBJ1-6|TRBV2|TRBD1|17|.
TGTGCCAGCAGTGAATCCGGGACAGGGGAATTCGATTCACCCCTCCACTTT
CASSESGTGEFDSPLHF
>TRBJ1-1|TRBV20-1|.|11|.
TGCAGTGCGGCGGGGCTCACTGAAGCTTTCTTT
CSAAGLTEAFF
>TRBJ1-4|TRBV4-1|.|15|.
TGCGCCAGCAGCCAAGGAAACTCGTATTCGGGACGACTGTTTTTT
CASSQGNSYSGRLFF
>TRBJ2-7|TRBV14|.|15|.
TGTGCCAGCAGCTCCACTAGGCGAGGGGGAGCCGAGCAGTACTTC
CASSSTRRGGAEQYF
>TRBJ2-7|TRBV12-1|.|15|.
TGTGCCAGCAGCTTTGGGGGACAGGGGTCCATGGAGCAGTACTTC
CASSFGGQGSMEQYF
>TRBJ2-3|TRBV28|.|18|.
TGTGCCAGCAGCCCAAACAGTCGGGTGTGGACAGCCGGAGATACGCAGTATTTT
CASSPNSRVWTAGDTQYF
>TRBJ2-7|TRBV5-1|.|14|once
TGCGCCAGCAGCTTGGGGGGGAGGCTCTACGAGCAGTACTTC
CASSLGGRLYEQYF
>TRBJ2-1|TRBV12-2|.|18|once
TGTGCAAGTCGCTTAGTCCCCCTGTCTAGCGGGAGTTACAATGAGCAGTTCTTC
CASRLVPLSSGSYNEQFF
>TRBJ2-5|TRBV7-9|.|14|.
TGTGCCAGCAGCCTGGGGGTGTCGGGCGAGACCCAGTACTTC
CASSLGVSGETQYF
>TRBJ2-1|TRBV10-3|TRBD2|14|.
TGTGCCATCATGAAGGCGGGACTAGGGAATGAGCAGTTCTTC
CAIMKAGLGNEQFF
>TRBJ2-2|TRBV7-9|TRBD1|16|.
TGTGCCAGCAGCTGGAGGGGACAGGGGGTCACCGGGGAGCTGTTTTTT
CASSWRGQGVTGELFF
>TRBJ1-1|TRBV28|.|14|.
TGTGCCAGCAGGGGACCGGGACAGAACACTGAAGCTTTCTTT
CASRGPGQNTEAFF
>TRBJ2-7|TRBV28|.|16|.
TGTGCCAGCAGTTTATTCCAGGGACACAACTCCTACGAGCAGTACTTC
CASSLFQGHNSYEQYF
>TRBJ1-1|TRBV5-5|.|15|.
TGTGCCAGCAGCTTTCAAGCTGCATCGGACACTGAAGCTTTCTTT
CASSFQAASDTEAFF
>TRBJ2-7|TRBV28|.|11|once
TGTGCCAGCAGCGTCGGTTACGAGCAGTACTTC
CASSVGYEQYF
>TRBJ2-2|TRBV5-1|TRBD2|16|.
TGCGCCAGCAGCGGATCACTAGCGGGAGCGAGCGGGGAGCTGTTTTTT
CASSGSLAGASGELFF
>TRBJ2-3|TRBV5-1|.|14|.
TGCGCCAGCAGCTTGGAGTCTCTGTCGGATACGCAGTATTTT
CASSLESLSDTQYF
>TRBJ1-1|TRBV29-1|.|13|.
TGCAGCGTTGCCGGCCGGATGAACACTGAAGCTTTCTTT
CSVAGRMNTEAFF
>TRBJ1-4|TRBV10-2|TRBD1|17|.
TGCGCCAGCAGTGATTGGGGACAGGGGCGCCTCCCTGAAAAACTGTTTTTT
CASSDWGQGRLPEKLFF
>TRBJ2-1|TRBV19|TRBD2|15|.
TGTGCCAGTAGTATCTCTAGCGGAACATTCAATGAGCAGTTCTTC
CASSISSGTFNEQFF
>TRBJ2-2|TRBV13|.|18|once
TGTGCCAGCAGCTCCTCCCGAGCAGGGCCCTCGACTACCGGGGAGCTGTTTTTT
CASSSSRAGPSTTGELFF
>TRBJ2-1|TRBV5-1|TRBD2|17|.
TGCGCCAGCAGCGAACTTCTAGCGGGCGCCGCCAACAATGAGCAGTTCTTC
CASSELLAGAANNEQFF
>TRBJ1-1|TRBV29-1|.|13|few
TGCAGCGTTGGACAGAGGATGAACACTGAAGCTTTCTTT
CSVGQRMNTEAFF